Following are 2 T cell receptor beta chains from one sample sequenced in a study of blood T cell repertoires in COVID-19. The repertoire was sequenced with immunoSEQ multiplex PCR; TCRdb's copy has only in-frame clones and lacks some. Among about 230,000 clones listed, roughly 80% were seen once. Sequences were obtained from peripheral blood. These receptors were collected from a woman aged 65 to 85 with active or convalescent COVID-19.

The chain recombines TRBV3-1 (or the pseudogene TRBV3-2) with TRBJ1-1; possible D gene TRBD1, 5 bases. Germline CDR1 reads LGHDT; CDR2 reads YNNKEL (reference sequence). The CDR3 loop spans 13 amino acids. V was shortened by 8 bases and J by 3 bases, with 13 bases between the two germline ends. The CDR3, as DNA: TGTGCCAGCGTTTCTAGGGGCTACACTGAAGCTTTCTTT. Translated, it gives CASVSRGYTEAFF.

V is TRBV7-9 and J is TRBJ1-1, with 7 nucleotides matching TRBD1. The J segment lost 7 bases and the V segment lost 0 bases, leaving 2 bases of the junction unmatched. This CDR3 comprises 13 residues. Germline V gives CDR1 SEHNR, CDR2 FQNEAQ (reference sequence). This CDR3 reads CASSLAGTVEAFF. In DNA, the CDR3 is TGTGCCAGCAGCTTAGCCGGGACAGTTGAAGCTTTCTTT.